This T cell receptor beta chain stems from a study of T-cell memory formation after mild COVID-19. This clonotype showed up just a few times. Its antigen is not identified. CDR3 length: 20 residues. Germline V CDR1 and CDR2: KGHDR, SFDVKD. The J segment lost 5 bases and the V segment lost 4 bases, leaving 20 bases of the junction unmatched. Study-wide findings and caveats: Pre-infection memory already had some responding clones, implying cross-reactive memory joined. For second-wave clones that peaked at day 37, SARS-CoV-2 specificity went unverified.

TCRdb reprocessed the 5' RACE reads via MiXCR and lists one record per CDR3 protein. Among 200,000 to 250,000 distinct CDR3 sequences listed, over 15% were seen once. The sample taken for sequencing was PBMCs or a T cell subset sorted from them (not recorded which). This sequence joins TRBV24-1 and TRBJ2-5; 11 bases map to TRBD1. This receptor was taken from an adult woman who had mild COVID-19 (a few samples of this study predate the infection). Cell type and time point are not known. DNA of the CDR3: TGTGCCACCAGTGACTACGGGAGGGACAGGGGGGTGGTAACCCGGGAGACCCAGTACTTC. This translates into CATSDYGRDRGVVTRETQYF.